In its sample, the clone carrying this TCR beta chain was seen once. Its antigen is currently unknown. Its ends do not fully match the called genes, so a read error is possible. The data derive from a study of cytomegalovirus exposure and HLA in healthy donors. Background on the study: HLA-typed donors contributed about 85 million unique TCRs, which were held in an early data release.

60 Vbeta and 13 Jbeta primers were used in PCR. Produced via immunoSEQ multiplex PCR; TCRdb's table is partial and in-frame only. The profile shows roughly 99,000 clones, around 69% of them singletons. Whole-study findings and limits: Prior analysis indicated that the majority of TCR beta V segments exhibited productivity approximately 90% or approximately 30% of the time.

The CDR3 covers 16 residues. Germline lookup yields CDR1 SGHRS and CDR2 YFSETQ. V and J are TRBV5-1 and TRBJ2-1; the match to TRBD2 covers 11 bases. The TCR sequence derives from a man aged 18 to 35 in good health and CMV-seronegative. The sample taken for sequencing was PBMCs. The CDR3 DNA reads TGCGCCGGCAGCTCGACACTAGCGGGGGTCTACAATGAGCAGTTCTTC. Translated, it gives CAGSSTLAGVYNEQFF.